Shown below are 32 T cell receptor beta chains from a single sample sequenced in a study of post-analysis software for immune sequencing data. Study-level points and caveats: With TRBV5-6, TRBV5-1 and TRBV20-1 included, five TRBV segments were more frequent in patients than in controls.

The antigens these receptors bind are not known. Unique molecular identifiers tagged the TCR beta cDNA libraries. TCRdb fed the PCR reads into MiXCR, producing one record per CDR3 protein. Counted here are 350,000 to 500,000 distinct CDR3 sequences, 39% occurring once; the ten biggest clones make up 6.5% to 8%. Material: blood. The receptors come from a girl aged 2 to 9 with multiple sclerosis.

In its sample, this clonotype was seen once. V gene TRBV29-1 combines with J gene TRBJ1-1; D gene uncertain. The length of the CDR3 is 13 residues. Germline loops: CDR1 SQVTM, CDR2 ANQGSEA. The V gene lost 0 bases and the J gene lost 2 bases, with 7 bases spanning the gap. CDR3: CSVEDWANTEAFF. CDR3 nucleotide sequence: TGCAGCGTTGAAGACTGGGCTAACACTGAAGCTTTCTTT. Drawing the rest from reference TRBV29-1 and TRBJ1-1, the complete variable domain is SAVISQKPSRDICQRGTSLTIQCQVDSQVTMMFWYRQQPGQSLTLIATANQGSEATYESGFVIDKFPISRPNLTFSTLTVSNMSPEDSSIYLCSVEDWANTEAFFGQGTRLTVV.

J is TRBJ2-7 and V is TRBV12-3 or TRBV12-4, with 9 bases that match TRBD1. The CDR3 extends over 14 amino acids. After removal of 4 bases from V and 7 bases from J, the junction contained 8 bases not matched to a gene. The CDR3 sequence: CASSSGTGMREQYF. DNA for the CDR3: TGTGCCAGCAGTTCTGGGACAGGGATGCGTGAGCAGTACTTC.

The J gene is TRBJ2-1, the V gene TRBV20-1, with TRBD2 matching 9 bases. The DNA end lines up better with TRBJ2-7; the J call may be wrong. Per the germline V gene, CDR1 is DFQATT and CDR2 is SNEGSKA (reference sequence). The CDR3 has 17 amino acids. The CDR3 here is CSARLSTGGRAYNEQYF. The DNA for the CDR3 is TGCAGTGCTAGACTTTCGACTGGCGGGAGGGCCTACAATGAGCAGTACTTC.

The chain has TRBV28 and TRBJ2-7, with 8 bases that match TRBD1. The CDR3 is 14 residues long. The V gene end was trimmed by 6 bases and the J gene end by 2 bases; junction bases not matched to a gene: 6. Germline V gene data show CDR1 as MDHEN and CDR2 as SYDVKM. The CDR3 loop reads CASRRTGITYEQYF. CDR3 coding DNA: TGTGCCAGCAGGAGGACAGGGATCACCTACGAGCAGTACTTC.

The chain links TRBV6-5 to TRBJ2-1; D is perhaps TRBD2 (5 bases). In germline, CDR1 is MNHEY, CDR2 SVGAGI. This CDR3 has 12 residues. The V end lost 6 bases, the J end lost 7 bases, and 10 bases lay between the germline ends. Here the CDR3 DNA reads TGTGCCAGCAGGACTGGCGGGAATGAGCAGTTCTTC. Translating gives CASRTGGNEQFF.

A few counts support this clonotype. This rearrangement joins TRBV3-1 to TRBJ1-1; TRBD1 matches 9 bases. V shed 7 bases, J shed 2 bases, and the junction held 8 bases outside the gene matches. The CDR3 has 15 residues. Germline values: CDR1 LGHDT, CDR2 YNNKEL (reference sequence). The CDR3 is CASTWGTGINTEAFF. For the CDR3, the DNA is TGTGCCAGCACGTGGGGGACAGGGATCAACACTGAAGCTTTCTTT.

The chain recombines TRBV11-2 with TRBJ2-1, with TRBD2 matching 10 bases. V was pared by 3 bases and J by 10 bases, with 9 bases of the junction left unmatched. The V gene's germline CDR1 is SGHAT and CDR2 FQNNGV. The CDR3 is made up of 15 amino acids. The CDR3 DNA sequence: TGTGCCAGCAGCTTTCCCAGCGGGGGGGCGGGGGAGCAGTTCTTC. Its translation: CASSFPSGGAGEQFF.

The rearrangement uses TRBV12-5 and TRBJ2-1, with 8 bases lining up with TRBD1. Trimming cost V 5 bases and J 6 bases; bases outside gene matches: 12. The CDR3 is made up of 16 amino acids. Germline values: CDR1 LGHNT, CDR2 FRNRAP. The DNA for the CDR3 is TGTGCTAGTGGTCTCGCATCAGGGACAGGCGTCAATGAGCAGTTCTTC. It specifies CASGLASGTGVNEQFF. The full variable domain, in which reference TRBV12-5 and TRBJ2-1 provide the parts outside the CDR3, is DARVTQTPRHKVTEMGQEVTMRCQPILGHNTVFWYRQTMMQGLELLAYFRNRAPLDDSGMPKDRFSAEMPDATLATLKIQPSEPRDSAVYFCASGLASGTGVNEQFFGPGTRLTVL.

There are a few counts of this clonotype. The chain employs TRBV29-1 and TRBJ1-5; D ambiguous. The V gene's germline CDR1 is SQVTM and CDR2 ANQGSEA. V was pared by 6 bases and J by 0 bases, with 12 bases between. This CDR3 has 14 residues. CDR3 region: CSVQTRGSNQPQHF. CDR3 coding DNA: TGCAGCGTCCAGACACGGGGTAGCAATCAGCCCCAGCATTTT.

The V gene is TRBV7-2, the J gene TRBJ2-7; 7 nucleotides align to TRBD2. The length of the CDR3 is 16 residues. Germline V gives CDR1 SGHTA, CDR2 FQGNSA. V trimming: 4 bases; J trimming: 0 bases; junction bases outside the gene matches: 9. Here the CDR3 reads CASSYQRDRSSYEQYF. The CDR3 DNA reads as TGTGCCAGCAGCTACCAGCGGGATAGGAGCTCCTACGAGCAGTACTTC.

V is TRBV5-4 and J is TRBJ1-1, with a tentative D call TRBD1 (6 bases). The V gene's germline CDR1 is SGHNT and CDR2 YYREEE (reference sequence). This CDR3 has 14 amino acids. V gave up 3 bases and J gave up 7 bases, with 16 bases separating them. For the CDR3, the DNA is TGTGCCAGCAGCTCGGTGAGAGAGACAGGTGAAGCTTTCTTT. As protein: CASSSVRETGEAFF. The full variable domain, its missing parts supplied by reference TRBV5-4 and TRBJ1-1, is ETGVTQSPTHLIKTRGQQVTLRCSSQSGHNTVSWYQQALGQGPQFIFQYYREEENGRGNFPPRFSGLQFPNYSSELNVNALELDDSALYLCASSSVRETGEAFFGQGTRLTVV.

This clonotype showed up just a few times. J is TRBJ2-1 and V is TRBV12-3 or TRBV12-4; 8 bases line up with TRBD1. The V gene end was trimmed by 3 bases and the J gene end by 5 bases; junction bases not matched to a gene: 6. CDR3 length: 15 amino acids. The DNA for the CDR3 is TGTGCCAGCAGTTTCGGACAGGGTGGGCACAATGAGCAGTTCTTC. The encoded protein is CASSFGQGGHNEQFF.

The rearrangement joins TRBV28 to TRBJ2-7, with a tentative D call TRBD2 (6 bases). The end of the DNA aligns better with TRBJ2-5, so the J call may be wrong. The CDR3 loop spans 13 amino acids. Per germline, CDR1 MDHEN and CDR2 SYDVKM. CDR3 loop: CASSYPGRQTQYF. DNA of the CDR3: TGTGCCAGCAGTTACCCAGGGAGGCAGACCCAGTACTTC.

CDR3 DNA sequence: TGCAGTGCTAGAGCACAGGAAATAAGTATGCAGTTCTTC. This codes for CSARAQEISMQFF. V and J are TRBV20-1 and TRBJ2-1; maybe TRBD1 (5 bases). Germline CDR1 and CDR2: DFQATT and SNEGSKA (reference sequence). The CDR3 runs 13 residues. Deletions cut 1 base from V and 12 bases from J, with 16 bases between.

V gene TRBV6-6 combines with J gene TRBJ2-7; the match to TRBD2 covers 11 bases. Per the germline V gene, CDR1 is MNHNY and CDR2 is SVGAGI (reference sequence). V was clipped by 3 bases and J by 4 bases; unmatched bases: 2. This CDR3 comprises 14 residues. The CDR3 sequence: CASSYGTSGYEQYF. DNA of the CDR3: TGTGCCAGCAGTTATGGGACTAGCGGATACGAGCAGTACTTC.

This chain links TRBV2 with TRBJ2-1, with a weak D call TRBD2 (5 bases). The V and J ends lost 8 bases and 6 bases respectively, with 8 bases between them. Germline V gene sequence: CDR1 SNHLY, CDR2 FYNNEI. There are 11 residues in the CDR3. CDR3 loop: CASPRGNEQFF. Here the CDR3 DNA reads TGTGCCAGCCCCCGGGGCAATGAGCAGTTCTTC.

This clonotype has a handful of counts. CDR3 amino acids: CASSQGAGTNPFNEQFF. The CDR3 region has the DNA TGTGCCAGCAGCCAAGGGGCCGGGACTAATCCTTTCAATGAGCAGTTCTTC. The chain links TRBV14 to TRBJ2-1; 7 bases agree with TRBD2. Germline V gene data show CDR1 as SGHDN and CDR2 as FVKESK. The CDR3 runs to 17 residues. Trimming took 1 base from V and 6 from J; bases not matched to a gene: 12.

The chain recombines TRBV7-2 with TRBJ2-3; 9 nucleotides match TRBD2. Germline V lookup: CDR1 SGHTA, CDR2 FQGNSA. V was clipped by 6 bases and J by 2 bases; unmatched bases: 6. The CDR3 totals 15 residues. The CDR3 loop reads CASRLLAGFTDTQYF. The CDR3 DNA is TGTGCCAGCAGACTACTAGCGGGTTTCACAGATACGCAGTATTTT.

This clonotype appeared once. The chain couples TRBV9 to TRBJ1-5; D unclear. The V gene's germline CDR1 is SGDLS and CDR2 YYNGEE. The V and J ends lost 3 bases and 0 bases respectively, with 10 bases between them. This CDR3 has 15 residues. CDR3 loop: CASSDGSNSNQPQHF. The CDR3 DNA follows: TGTGCCAGCAGCGACGGGTCAAATAGCAATCAGCCCCAGCATTTT.

This rearrangement joins TRBV7-8 to TRBJ1-1; no firm D call. Germline V gene lookup returns CDR1 SGHVS and CDR2 FQNEAQ. Trimming pared 2 bases from V and 12 bases from J, leaving 13 bases between. CDR3 length equals 12 residues. CDR3 protein: CASSLSPPGSFF. CDR3 bases: TGTGCCAGCAGCTTATCCCCTCCGGGTTCTTTCTTT.

The rearrangement uses TRBV28 and TRBJ2-7; no firm D call. The V end was cut by 1 base, the J end by 2 bases, with 6 bases between. The CDR3 runs 13 residues. From germline, CDR1 is MDHEN and CDR2 SYDVKM. In nucleotides, the CDR3 is TGTGCCAGCAGTTTATCCAGACCCTACGAGCAGTACTTC. This codes for CASSLSRPYEQYF.

The chain couples TRBV6-5 to TRBJ2-5; the D gene could be TRBD1 or TRBD2 (5 bases each). Per the germline V gene, CDR1 is MNHEY and CDR2 is SVGAGI. The CDR3 spans 13 residues. The V end lost 6 bases, the J end lost 4 bases, and 12 bases lay between the germline ends. CDR3 in amino acids: CASSRMRGETQYF. CDR3 in DNA: TGTGCCAGCAGCCGGATGAGGGGAGAGACCCAGTACTTC.

In this sample, this clonotype turned up a few times. This chain uses TRBV6-1 with TRBJ2-7; D not certain. The CDR3 is 14 amino acids. The germline V and J ends were trimmed by 1 base and 4 bases, with 11 bases remaining between them. Germline V gives CDR1 MNHNS, CDR2 SASEGT. CDR3 nucleotide sequence: TGTGCCAGCAGTGAAGTTGCCAGCGTATACGAGCAGTACTTC. Its translation: CASSEVASVYEQYF.

This chain links TRBV7-9 with TRBJ2-1; weak D call: TRBD2 (6 bases). The V and J ends lost 2 bases and 5 bases respectively, with 16 bases between them. This CDR3 spans 16 amino acids. CDR1 SEHNR and CDR2 FQNEAQ come from the germline V gene (reference sequence). CDR3 in DNA: TGTGCCAGCAGCTTAAATGGCGGGGTAAGGAACAATGAGCAGTTCTTC. Translating it yields CASSLNGGVRNNEQFF.

The chain couples TRBV15 to TRBJ2-1, with D possibly TRBD2 on 5 matching bases. CDR1 and CDR2 (germline): LNHNV, YYDKDF (reference sequence). The V and J ends lost 1 base and 1 base respectively, with 14 bases between them. This CDR3 is built from 17 residues. CDR3 sequence: CATSRVPRESSYNEQFF. The CDR3 coding sequence is TGTGCCACCAGCAGAGTTCCCCGGGAATCGTCCTACAATGAGCAGTTCTTC. Drawing the rest from reference TRBV15 and TRBJ2-1, the complete variable domain is DAMVIQNPRYQVTQFGKPVTLSCSQTLNHNVMYWYQQKSSQAPKLLFHYYDKDFNNEADTPDNFQSRRPNTSFCFLDIRSPGLGDTAMYLCATSRVPRESSYNEQFFGPGTRLTVL.

The J gene is TRBJ2-7, the V gene TRBV12-3 or TRBV12-4, with D hard to call. The V and J ends lost 3 bases and 7 bases respectively, with 13 bases between them. CDR3 size: 13 residues. Written as DNA, the CDR3 is TGTGCCAGCAGTTTTGGATCAGTTGGTGAGCAGTACTTC. Its translation: CASSFGSVGEQYF.

This clonotype was detected a few times. The chain employs TRBV29-1 and TRBJ1-2; D is undetermined. This CDR3 is built from 9 residues. Trimming pared 2 bases from V and 7 bases from J, leaving 2 bases between. Germline lookup yields CDR1 SQVTM and CDR2 ANQGSEA. DNA for the CDR3: TGCAGCGTTGAAAGTGGCTACACCTTC. Its translation is CSVESGYTF.

The rearrangement uses TRBV15 and TRBJ2-2, with 9 bases fitting TRBD2. The CDR3 is 16 residues long. Germline V gives CDR1 LNHNV, CDR2 YYDKDF (reference sequence). V dropped 2 bases and J dropped 4; count of bases not matched to a gene: 5. The CDR3 here is CATSRIGGRVTGELFF. The CDR3 DNA sequence: TGTGCCACCAGCAGAATTGGCGGGAGGGTCACCGGGGAGCTGTTTTTT.

The chain couples TRBV2 to TRBJ2-7; no definite D call. There are 12 residues in the CDR3. Germline CDR1 and CDR2: SNHLY and FYNNEI. V lost 4 bases to trimming and J lost 3 bases, with 7 bases between them. The CDR3 coding sequence is TGTGCCAGCAGTGTGAACAACTACGAGCAGTACTTC. This translates into CASSVNNYEQYF. Together with reference TRBV2 and TRBJ2-7, the CDR3 gives the full variable domain: EPEVTQTPSHQVTQMGQEVILRCVPISNHLYFYWYRQILGQKVEFLVSFYNNEISEKSEIFDDQFSVERPDGSNFTLKIRSTKLEDSAMYFCASSVNNYEQYFGPGTRLTVT.

This chain links TRBV4-1 with TRBJ1-2; 9 bases agree with TRBD1. V lost 4 bases and J lost 4; bases outside the gene matches: 7. The CDR3 spans 15 residues. Germline V lookup: CDR1 MGHRA, CDR2 YSYEKL. The CDR3 nucleotides read TGCGCCAGCAGCCGGAATCCGGGACAGGGCTATGGCTACACCTTC. Translated: CASSRNPGQGYGYTF.

This sequence joins TRBV12-3 or TRBV12-4 and TRBJ2-7; 9 bases line up with TRBD2. V dropped 6 bases and J dropped 5; count of bases not matched to a gene: 8. The CDR3 contains 14 residues. CDR3 bases: TGTGCCAGCAGCCGGGGCGCGGGAGGGGACGAGCAGTACTTC. Its translation is CASSRGAGGDEQYF.

V and J are TRBV20-1 and TRBJ2-1; the D gene is possibly TRBD1 (5 bases). V shed 0 bases and J shed 7 bases, with 16 bases lying between them. This CDR3 spans 15 amino acids. Germline lookup yields CDR1 DFQATT and CDR2 SNEGSKA (reference sequence). CDR3 region: CSARDRRVVMNEQFF. In DNA, the CDR3 is TGCAGTGCTAGAGATCGCAGGGTTGTGATGAATGAGCAGTTCTTC.